This record concerns one T cell receptor beta chain sequence. PCR primers comprised 60 Vbeta and 13 Jbeta primers. Method: immunoSEQ multiplex PCR; TCRdb's copy keeps in-frame clones and lacks some. The sample consists of fewer than 150,000 clones, roughly 79% of them appearing once. Nominal health characterized the donors when sampled, though unrecorded immune exposures were likely. This specimen belongs to a study of cytomegalovirus exposure and HLA in healthy donors. This TCR was sampled from a man aged 25-45 years in good health and CMV-seronegative. Sequencing was carried out using PBMCs.

CDR3 protein: CASTGQGATDTQYF. CDR3 in DNA: TGTGCCAGCACTGGACAGGGGGCCACAGATACGCAGTATTTT. The chain couples TRBV2 to TRBJ2-3; 11 nucleotides agree with TRBD1. V lost 7 bases to trimming and J lost 2 bases; unmatched junction nucleotides: 2. This CDR3 region has 14 residues. The germline V gene encodes CDR1 SNHLY and CDR2 FYNNEI.